A single sample is the source of the 9 T cell receptor beta chains below, sequenced in a study of T cells in Graves' hyperthyroidism and ophthalmopathy. RNA transcripts were the template for amplifying TCR beta CDR3 regions. A set of HTBI primers served as the primers for a first-round RT-PCR of the TCR CDR3. TCRdb independently ran MiXCR on the multiplex PCR reads; one entry per CDR3 protein. Among 600,000 or so distinct CDR3 sequences listed, roughly 50% were seen once. Sequencing used peripheral blood or thyroid tissue (not recorded which). All receptors derive from a woman under 30 with Graves' hyperthyroidism.

The chain employs TRBV20-1 and TRBJ1-5, with unresolved D. V was clipped by 0 bases and J by 0 bases, with 9 bases between them. CDR1 is DFQATT and CDR2 is SNEGSKA in the germline V gene (reference sequence). The CDR3 runs to 15 residues. The CDR3 region is CSARDRSSSNQPQHF. CDR3 nucleotides: TGCAGTGCTAGAGACAGGAGCAGTAGCAATCAGCCCCAGCATTTT.

The chain employs TRBV7-2 and TRBJ2-7; D is ambiguous. The V gene's germline CDR1 is SGHTA and CDR2 FQGNSA. Trimming left V 3 bases short and J 5 bases short, with 23 bases between. This CDR3 spans 17 amino acids. CDR3 region: CASSFNPVTEFPDEQYF. CDR3 coding DNA: TGTGCCAGCAGCTTCAACCCAGTGACCGAATTTCCCGACGAGCAGTACTTC.

The genes are TRBV7-2 and TRBJ2-3; D remains unclear. CDR3 length equals 14 residues. V dropped 0 bases and J dropped 4 bases, with 8 bases sitting between them. The germline V gene encodes CDR1 SGHTA and CDR2 FQGNSA. In DNA form, the CDR3 reads TGTGCCAGCAGCTTAGCTCCACGGTCAGATACGCAGTATTTT. It codes for CASSLAPRSDTQYF.

This chain connects TRBV2 to TRBJ2-2, with 9 bases that match TRBD1. The CDR3 is 15 residues long. CDR1 SNHLY and CDR2 FYNNEI come from the germline V gene. V dropped 5 bases and J dropped 2; count of bases not matched to a gene: 3. The CDR3 nucleotides read TGTGCCAGCAGTTGGACAGGGGTAAACACCGGGGAGCTGTTTTTT. This sequence encodes CASSWTGVNTGELFF.

The chain uses TRBV7-9 and TRBJ2-7; D call uncertain. Trimming pared 5 bases from V and 6 bases from J, leaving 17 bases between. CDR3 length: 14 residues. Germline loops: CDR1 SEHNR, CDR2 FQNEAQ (reference sequence). In nucleotides, the CDR3 is TGTGCCAGCAGCCCCGAGACGACCCTGGGCGAGCAGTACTTC. Protein product: CASSPETTLGEQYF.

The chain joins TRBV29-1 to TRBJ1-4; 10 nucleotides align to TRBD1. The V gene's germline CDR1 is SQVTM and CDR2 ANQGSEA. This CDR3 has 13 amino acids. Trimming took 7 bases from V and 5 from J; bases not matched to a gene: 4. The chain's CDR3 is CSGEDRGNEKLFF. Written as DNA, the CDR3 is TGCAGCGGTGAGGACAGGGGGAATGAAAAACTGTTTTTT.

The V and J genes are TRBV2 and TRBJ1-2, with 7 bases that match TRBD1. V lost 0 bases to trimming and J lost 7 bases; unmatched junction nucleotides: 14. The CDR3 is 17 residues long. Germline V CDR1 and CDR2: SNHLY, FYNNEI. The CDR3 DNA sequence: TGTGCCAGCAGTGAAGCGGGACAGTATTTAGCTTCGGGTGGCTACACCTTC. Translated: CASSEAGQYLASGGYTF.

This clonotype turned up a few times. The rearrangement links TRBV2 to TRBJ2-7; D ambiguous. V gave up 2 bases and J gave up 0 bases, with 11 bases separating them. The CDR3 covers 15 residues. Germline CDR1 SNHLY, CDR2 FYNNEI. The CDR3 DNA reads TGTGCCAGCAGTGAACTGACCGCCTACTCCTACGAGCAGTACTTC. This encodes CASSELTAYSYEQYF. The full variable domain, with the rest looked up from reference TRBV2 and TRBJ2-7, is EPEVTQTPSHQVTQMGQEVILRCVPISNHLYFYWYRQILGQKVEFLVSFYNNEISEKSEIFDDQFSVERPDGSNFTLKIRSTKLEDSAMYFCASSELTAYSYEQYFGPGTRLTVT.

The chain uses TRBV9 and TRBJ2-2; D is tentatively TRBD1 or TRBD2 (5 bases each). V was clipped by 0 bases and J by 7 bases, with 13 bases between them. The CDR3 is made up of 15 amino acids. Germline V gene data show CDR1 as SGDLS and CDR2 as YYNGEE. CDR3 loop: CASSVAGTSIGELFF. CDR3 DNA sequence: TGTGCCAGCAGCGTAGCGGGGACCTCCATCGGGGAGCTGTTTTTT.